Presented here are 16 T cell receptor beta chains from one specimen sequenced in a study of regulatory T cells in long-lasting Graves disease. Stated time point: newly diagnosed GD, antithyroid drugs for less than 3 months. PBMC RNA served as the TCR library source. Library construction for TCR beta used iRepertoire HTBI primers and Arm-PCR of CDR3 regions. TCRdb reprocessed the multiplex PCR reads with MiXCR, giving one entry per CDR3 protein. The sample includes about 220,000 distinct CDR3 sequences, less than 20% of them seen just once. These data were likewise used in another study, on T cells in Graves' hyperthyroidism and ophthalmopathy.

The source material was peripheral blood mononuclear cells (PBMCs), sampled at new diagnosis, from a patient treated with antithyroid drugs. The source of these receptors is a woman in her 30s with Graves disease.

This clonotype has just a few counts. V gene TRBV20-1 combines with J gene TRBJ2-3; no reliable D call. The CDR3 covers 14 residues. Germline V lookup: CDR1 DFQATT, CDR2 SNEGSKA (reference sequence). V gave up 0 bases and J gave up 2 bases, with 9 bases separating them. The CDR3 here is CSARDKLFTDTQYF. The CDR3 coding sequence is TGCAGTGCTAGAGATAAACTGTTCACAGATACGCAGTATTTT.

This clonotype came up a few times. V and J are TRBV3-1 and TRBJ1-6; no definite D call. Germline V lookup: CDR1 LGHDT, CDR2 YNNKEL (reference sequence). The V and J ends lost 0 bases and 6 bases respectively, with 3 bases between them. This CDR3 region has 13 residues. The DNA of the CDR3 is TGTGCCAGCAGCCAAGAGGTTAATTCACCCCTCCACTTT. Its protein is CASSQEVNSPLHF.

This clonotype was recorded many times. This chain connects TRBV24-1 to TRBJ2-1; weak D call: TRBD1 (7 bases). Germline V lookup: CDR1 KGHDR, CDR2 SFDVKD. The CDR3 has 14 residues. With 0 bases removed from V and 10 bases from J, the gap between germline ends came to 12 bases. The CDR3 sequence: CATSDLQTGREQFF. CDR3 DNA sequence: TGTGCCACCAGTGATTTGCAGACAGGGAGGGAGCAGTTCTTC.

This clonotype was observed many times. V gene TRBV6-1 combines with J gene TRBJ1-1; D gene ambiguous. The germline V gene encodes CDR1 MNHNS and CDR2 SASEGT. V was shortened by 7 bases and J by 1 base, with 7 bases between the two germline ends. This CDR3 contains 12 residues. CDR3 coding DNA: TGTGCCAGCACCAGAGGGAACACTGAAGCTTTCTTT. Its protein product is CASTRGNTEAFF.

This clonotype has more than one count but fewer than ten. The CDR3 here is CASSQGRDLDTQYF. The CDR3 DNA is TGTGCCAGCAGCCAAGGTCGGGATTTGGATACGCAGTATTTT. This rearrangement joins TRBV4-2 to TRBJ2-3, with D possibly matching TRBD2 (5 bases). Germline loops: CDR1 LGHNA, CDR2 YNFKEQ. Trimming removed 1 base from V and 6 bases from J, with 11 bases in between. This CDR3 comprises 14 residues.

This clonotype was seen ten or more times. The chain is built from TRBV11-2 and TRBJ2-5, with TRBD2 as a possible D gene (5 bases). Trimming left V 4 bases short and J 5 bases short, with 8 bases between. Germline CDR1 and CDR2: SGHAT and FQNNGV. The length of the CDR3 is 12 residues. CDR3 amino acids: CASSSTGETQYF. The CDR3 DNA reads as TGTGCCAGCAGCTCGACGGGGGAGACCCAGTACTTC. Variable domain in full (rest from reference TRBV11-2 and TRBJ2-5): EAGVAQSPRYKIIEKRQSVAFWCNPISGHATLYWYQQILGQGPKLLIQFQNNGVVDDSQLPKDRFSAERLKGVDSTLKIQPAKLEDSAVYLCASSSTGETQYFGPGTRLLVL.

Concerning this clonotype: Given a far larger clone just one base away, this is likely a sequencing read error. A read error is likely, as this CDR3 ends without the conserved phenylalanine or tryptophan. The CDR3 DNA sequence: TGTGCCGCCAACCCGACCGGACAGGAGGCTGAGGACTATGGCTACACCATC. Translated: CAANPTGQEAEDYGYTI. The V gene is TRBV10-2, the J gene TRBJ1-2, with TRBD1 matching 7 bases. CDR1 and CDR2 from the germline V gene are WSHSY and SAAADI. The CDR3 has 17 residues.

This clonotype was counted at least ten times. The chain employs TRBV28 and TRBJ1-2; D ambiguous. The V end was cut by 3 bases, the J end by 1 base, with 9 bases between. The CDR3 consists of 14 residues. Germline CDR1 MDHEN, CDR2 SYDVKM. CDR3 sequence reads: CASSFLTGNYGYTF. The CDR3 nucleotides read TGTGCCAGCAGTTTCCTCACTGGTAACTATGGCTACACCTTC.

The CDR3 is CASSGDRVNEKLFF. As DNA, the CDR3 is TGTGCCAGCAGCGGGGACAGGGTGAATGAAAAACTGTTTTTT. V is TRBV7-9 and J is TRBJ1-4; 9 nucleotides match TRBD1. The CDR3 is 14 residues long. Germline-derived CDR1 and CDR2 are SEHNR and FQNEAQ (reference sequence). V trimming: 5 bases; J trimming: 5 bases; junction bases outside the gene matches: 3.

This chain uses TRBV3-1 with TRBJ2-5; 15 bases map to TRBD2. The CDR3 has 17 residues. V shed 2 bases and J 4 bases; nucleotides not matched to a gene: 5. The V gene's germline CDR1 is LGHDT and CDR2 YNNKEL (reference sequence). CDR3 protein: CASSQQGLAGGRETQYF. CDR3 DNA: TGTGCCAGCAGCCAACAGGGACTAGCGGGAGGCCGAGAGACCCAGTACTTC.

V is TRBV2 and J is TRBJ1-1; D gene unclear. The CDR3 loop spans 13 amino acids. Germline V gene data show CDR1 as SNHLY and CDR2 as FYNNEI. V dropped 7 bases and J dropped 11 bases, with 20 bases sitting between them. CDR3 sequence (DNA): TGTGCCAGCAACGAGGCTCCTCGTGGGGAGGCTTTCTTT. It codes for CASNEAPRGEAFF.

This clonotype has a count of ten or more. The gene calls are TRBV11-2 and TRBJ2-7; 10 positions agree with TRBD2. Germline trimming cut 6 bases from V and 0 bases from J; bases unmatched to any gene: 5. Germline assignment: CDR1 SGHAT and CDR2 FQNNGV. The CDR3 is made up of 15 amino acids. As DNA, the CDR3 is TGTGCCAGCAGTTCACTAGCGGGGTCCTCCTACGAGCAGTACTTC. Encoded protein: CASSSLAGSSYEQYF.

This clonotype was picked up many times. J is TRBJ2-6 and V is TRBV7-8, with 10 bases lining up with TRBD2. Germline V gene sequence: CDR1 SGHVS, CDR2 FQNEAQ. V lost 5 bases and J lost 0; bases outside the gene matches: 7. The CDR3 runs to 18 residues. This CDR3 reads CASSPSAGGLSGANVLTF. CDR3 nucleotide sequence: TGTGCCAGCAGCCCGTCAGCGGGAGGGCTCTCTGGGGCCAACGTCCTGACTTTC.

In this sample, this clonotype turned up many times. This chain uses TRBV6-2 or TRBV6-3 with TRBJ1-1, with D maybe TRBD1 (6 bases). The CDR3 is 14 amino acids. The V end was cut by 3 bases, the J end by 3 bases, with 11 bases between. In germline, CDR1 is MNHEY, CDR2 SVGEGT. CDR3 amino acids: CASSYQGPYTEAFF. CDR3 in DNA: TGTGCCAGCAGTTATCAGGGGCCTTACACTGAAGCTTTCTTT.

The chain links TRBV2 to TRBJ2-3, with 9 nucleotides matching TRBD2. V shed 7 bases, J shed 3 bases, and the junction held 11 bases outside the gene matches. This CDR3 region has 16 residues. In germline, CDR1 is SNHLY, CDR2 FYNNEI. This CDR3 is CASKEREDHLTDTQYF. The CDR3 bases are TGTGCCAGCAAAGAGCGGGAGGACCACCTGACAGATACGCAGTATTTT.

This clonotype was recorded only once. The V call is TRBV10-3, the J call TRBJ2-5; D is possibly TRBD1 (6 bases). V lost 5 bases and J lost 2, with 12 bases in between. This CDR3 region has 14 residues. The germline V gene has CDR1 ENHRY and CDR2 SYGVKD. CDR3 loop: CAISSGQIQETQYF. The CDR3 DNA sequence: TGTGCCATCAGTTCTGGACAGATACAAGAGACCCAGTACTTC.